Listed below are T cell receptor beta chains from one sample, sequenced in a study of cytomegalovirus exposure and HLA in healthy donors. This table comes from immunoSEQ multiplex PCR, and its TCRdb copy is limited to in-frame clones, with some not included. Among 120,000 to 150,000 clones listed, approximately 90% were seen once. Source material: PBMCs. These receptors originate from a man younger than 35 in good health and CMV-seronegative. Both conserved end residues are part of each CDR3. A D gene is named only where the DNA matches it firmly. For some rows the clone size is stated as once, few or many, or as a class when expanded; others skip it.

d_call j_call v_call clone_size cdr3_nt cdr3_aa
. TRBJ1-3 TRBV9 . TGTGCCAGCAGCGTAGAAGGGGGCTCTGGAAACACCATATATTTT CASSVEGGSGNTIYF
. TRBJ1-1 TRBV5-1 . TGCGCCAGCACCGAAATGCCAGGGGCGGAGAACACTGAAGCTTTCTTT CASTEMPGAENTEAFF
. TRBJ1-2 TRBV5-6 . TGTGCCAGCAGCACCGACAGGCGGATTAACTATGGCTACACCTTC CASSTDRRINYGYTF
TRBD2 TRBJ2-5 TRBV4-3 many TGCGCCAGCAGCCAAGATAAATGGGGGGGTGAGACCCAGTACTTC CASSQDKWGGETQYF
. TRBJ1-3 TRBV9 . TGTGCCAGCAGCCTAACCGACGAGACTCGACGCAACACCATATATTTT CASSLTDETRRNTIYF
. TRBJ2-5 TRBV11-3 . TGTGCCAGCAGCCGGGACTCACAAGAGACCCAGTACTTC CASSRDSQETQYF
TRBD1 TRBJ2-2 TRBV4-3 . TGCGCCAGCAGCCTTCGCCCGGGACAGGGGAACACCGGGGAGCTGTTTTTT CASSLRPGQGNTGELFF
. TRBJ2-3 TRBV5-6 . TGTGCCAGCATTAGCTCAGGGAGGCCAGATACGCAGTATTTT CASISSGRPDTQYF
. TRBJ2-7 TRBV9 . TGTGCCAGCAGCCCACGGGGGACAGATCAATACGAGCAGTACTTC CASSPRGTDQYEQYF
TRBD1 TRBJ2-7 TRBV14 . TGTGCCAGCAGCCAAGCCGGAGGACAGGGATACTACGAGCAGTACTTC CASSQAGGQGYYEQYF
. TRBJ2-3 TRBV11-3 . TGTGCCAGCAGCTTAACCGTTCTGGGGGGTTCCGCAGATACGCAGTATTTT CASSLTVLGGSADTQYF
. TRBJ1-4 TRBV19 . TGTGCCAGTAGTATGCCGACTGGGTCTAATGAAAAACTGTTTTTT CASSMPTGSNEKLFF
TRBD1 TRBJ2-3 TRBV11-3 . TGTGCCAGCAGCTTGGGACAGGGCGGAGCAGATACGCAGTATTTT CASSLGQGGADTQYF
. TRBJ1-3 TRBV16 . TGTGCCAGCAGCCAAACAGGGTCCGGAAACACCATATATTTT CASSQTGSGNTIYF
TRBD1 TRBJ1-5 TRBV18 . TGTGCCAGCTCACTAAATGACAGGGCTAGCAATCAGCCCCAGCATTTT CASSLNDRASNQPQHF
TRBD2 TRBJ2-2 TRBV4-3 . TGCGCCAGCAGCCAACTAGCGGCGAACACCGGGGAGCTGTTTTTT CASSQLAANTGELFF
TRBD2 TRBJ2-5 TRBV5-1 few TGCGCCACCCGATGGACTAGCGGCCAAGAGACCCAGTACTTC CATRWTSGQETQYF
TRBD1 TRBJ1-1 TRBV7-9 few TGTGCCAGCAGCCAGCGACAGGGAAGCACTGAAGCTTTCTTT CASSQRQGSTEAFF